This section outlines one T cell receptor (beta chain) sequence together with its context. Antigen: not known. RNA transcripts provided the source from which TCR beta CDR3 regions were amplified. During a first-round RT-PCR of the TCR CDR3, the HTBI primer set was used. TCRdb passed the multiplex PCR reads through MiXCR, listing each CDR3 protein once. This sample has 500,000 to 600,000 distinct CDR3 sequences, with less than 20% found just once. CDR3 length: 14 residues. Germline values: CDR1 GTSNPN, CDR2 SVGIG (reference sequence). Trimming took off 3 bases at V and 7 bases at J, with 18 bases between the two ends. This specimen belongs to a study of T cells in Graves' hyperthyroidism and ophthalmopathy. Disease lasting under 3 months, a NOSPECS grade of at least 4, and a Clinical Activity Score of at least 3 were features of the ophthalmopathy patients. Researchers barred patients who had uncontrolled infection, other autoimmune disease, pregnancy or lactation.

Study-level results: A model using 13 V-J features told ophthalmopathy apart from stable hyperthyroidism. The blood repertoire included most of the expanded thyroid clonotypes above 0.001.

The chain uses TRBV30 and TRBJ1-2, with D unclear. The TCR originated in a middle-aged man with Graves' ophthalmopathy. The sample taken for sequencing was blood. CDR3 nucleotide sequence: TGTGCCTGGAGAGGTCCCGGGCCCACGAGTGGCTACACCTTC. Translated, it gives CAWRGPGPTSGYTF.